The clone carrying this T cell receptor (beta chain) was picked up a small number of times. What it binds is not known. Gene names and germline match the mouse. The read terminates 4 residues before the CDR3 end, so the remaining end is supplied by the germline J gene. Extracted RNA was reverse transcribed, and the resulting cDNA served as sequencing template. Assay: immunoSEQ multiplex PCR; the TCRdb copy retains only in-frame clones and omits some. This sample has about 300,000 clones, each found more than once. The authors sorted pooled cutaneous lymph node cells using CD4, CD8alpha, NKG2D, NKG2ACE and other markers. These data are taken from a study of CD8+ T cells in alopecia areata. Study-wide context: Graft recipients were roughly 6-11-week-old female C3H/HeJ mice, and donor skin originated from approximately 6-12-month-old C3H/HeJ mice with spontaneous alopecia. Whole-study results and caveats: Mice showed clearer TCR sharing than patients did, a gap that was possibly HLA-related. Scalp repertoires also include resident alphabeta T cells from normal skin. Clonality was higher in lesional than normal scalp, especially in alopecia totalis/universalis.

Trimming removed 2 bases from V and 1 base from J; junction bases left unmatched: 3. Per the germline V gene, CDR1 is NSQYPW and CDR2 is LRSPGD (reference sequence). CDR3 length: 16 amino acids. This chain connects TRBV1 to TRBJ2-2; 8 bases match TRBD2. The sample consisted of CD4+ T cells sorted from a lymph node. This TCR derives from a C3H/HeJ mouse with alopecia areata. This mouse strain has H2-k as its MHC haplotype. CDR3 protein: CTCSAWLGGNTGQLYF. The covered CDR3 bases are TGCACCTGCAGTGCATGGCTGGGGGGAAACACCGGG.